Listed below are T cell receptor beta chains from one sample, sequenced in a study of shared clonotypes between healthy human individuals. Clones were sequenced by immunoSEQ multiplex PCR, and TCRdb holds only the in-frame ones, with some missing. Seen here are about 2.4 million clones, 80% to 95% observed once, and the top ten hold about 0.38%. Specimen: naive CD4+ T cells from PBMCs. These receptors were obtained from a man younger than 35 in good health. Some clones in this sample may be carry-over from other donors' samples. Both conserved end residues are part of each CDR3. A D gene is named only where the DNA matches it firmly. Clone size is shown for a subset of rows, as once, few, many or a class of expanded clone.

j_call	cdr3_length	d_call	clone_size	v_call	cdr3_aa	cdr3_nt
TRBJ2-7	16	-	-	TRBV5-6	CASSLDVGSVSYEQYF	TGTGCCAGCAGCTTGGATGTTGGGAGCGTCTCCTACGAGCAGTACTTC
TRBJ2-5	16	TRBD1	-	TRBV13	CASNQLGRGYQETQYF	TGTGCCAGCAATCAACTTGGCAGGGGGTACCAAGAGACCCAGTACTTC
TRBJ2-7	12	-	-	TRBV29-1	CSVTRSSYEQYF	TGCAGCGTCACACGGAGCTCCTACGAGCAGTACTTC
TRBJ2-1	15	TRBD2	-	TRBV7-7	CASSLDGRASNEQFF	TGTGCCAGCAGCTTAGACGGGAGGGCCTCCAATGAGCAGTTCTTC
TRBJ1-1	13	-	-	TRBV29-1	CSVGGELNTEAFF	TGCAGCGTTGGCGGAGAGCTGAACACTGAAGCTTTCTTT
TRBJ2-6	16	-	once	TRBV7-3	CASSFFGASGANVLTF	TGTGCCAGCAGCTTCTTCGGGGCCTCTGGGGCCAACGTCCTGACTTTC
TRBJ1-2	16	TRBD1	-	TRBV28	CASSLGGTGLNYGYTF	TGTGCCAGCAGTTTGGGGGGGACAGGACTGAACTATGGCTACACCTTC
TRBJ2-2	14	-	-	TRBV6-1	CASSEAPGTGELFF	TGTGCCAGCAGTGAAGCGCCGGGGACCGGGGAGCTGTTTTTT
TRBJ1-2	12	-	-	TRBV4-1	CASSSRLYGYTF	TGCGCCAGCAGTAGTCGTCTCTATGGCTACACCTTC
TRBJ2-3	13	TRBD2	-	TRBV7-3	CASSWGGADTQYF	TGTGCCAGCAGTTGGGGGGGAGCGGATACGCAGTATTTT
TRBJ1-1	15	TRBD1	-	TRBV6-4	CASRGQGLADTEAFF	TGTGCCAGCAGAGGACAGGGGTTGGCGGACACTGAAGCTTTCTTT
TRBJ2-3	16	-	-	TRBV7-8	CASSLGGLAGTDTQYF	TGTGCCAGCAGCTTAGGGGGGCTAGCAGGGACAGATACGCAGTATTTT
TRBJ1-4	12	-	-	TRBV5-1	CASRMEGEKLFF	TGCGCCAGCAGAATGGAGGGCGAAAAACTGTTTTTT
TRBJ2-4	14	-	-	TRBV7-2	CASSPHGSQNIQYF	TGTGCCAGCAGCCCCCACGGGAGTCAAAACATTCAGTACTTC
TRBJ2-2	11	-	once	TRBV27	CARTGFGELFF	TGTGCCAGGACGGGCTTCGGGGAGCTGTTTTTT
TRBJ2-7	16	-	-	TRBV28	CASSPHSGLVGGEQYF	TGTGCCAGCAGTCCACACTCTGGACTGGTCGGGGGAGAGCAGTACTTC
TRBJ2-7	15	TRBD2	-	TRBV18	CASSLGLAGNYEQYF	TGTGCCAGCTCGCTGGGACTAGCGGGAAACTACGAGCAGTACTTC
TRBJ2-7	11	TRBD2	-	TRBV28	CASSVAGAGYF	TGTGCCAGCAGTGTAGCGGGAGCTGGGTACTTC
TRBJ1-4	14	-	-	TRBV29-1	CSVAGTQNNEKLFF	TGCAGCGTGGCCGGGACACAGAATAATGAAAAACTGTTTTTT
TRBJ1-1	11	-	few	TRBV20-1	CSARGNTEAFF	TGCAGTGCTAGGGGTAACACTGAAGCTTTCTTT
TRBJ2-7	16	-	-	TRBV6-1	CASSEIPAGAYYEQYF	TGTGCCAGCAGTGAAATACCCGCCGGGGCGTATTACGAGCAGTACTTC
TRBJ2-7	16	TRBD2	-	TRBV5-8	CASSLDVGRAEYEQYF	TGTGCCAGCAGCTTGGATGTCGGGAGGGCGGAATACGAGCAGTACTTC
TRBJ2-1	15	-	-	TRBV30	CACLPPGRGVNEQFF	TGTGCCTGTCTGCCACCGGGGCGAGGCGTCAATGAGCAGTTCTTC
TRBJ1-1	12	-	-	TRBV28	CASRLGSPKAFF	TGTGCCAGCCGGCTAGGTAGCCCGAAAGCTTTCTTT
TRBJ2-7	13	TRBD2	-	TRBV2	CASSSGRGYEQYF	TGTGCCAGCAGTAGCGGGAGAGGGTACGAGCAGTACTTC